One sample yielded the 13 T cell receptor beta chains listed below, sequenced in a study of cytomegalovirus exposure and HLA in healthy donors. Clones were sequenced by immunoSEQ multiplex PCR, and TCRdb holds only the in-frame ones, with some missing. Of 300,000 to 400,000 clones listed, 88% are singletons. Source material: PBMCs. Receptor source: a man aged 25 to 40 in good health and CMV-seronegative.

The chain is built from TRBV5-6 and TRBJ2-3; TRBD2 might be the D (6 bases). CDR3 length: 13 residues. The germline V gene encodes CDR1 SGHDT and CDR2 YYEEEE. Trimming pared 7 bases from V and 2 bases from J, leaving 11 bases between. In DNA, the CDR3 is TGTGCCAGCGGGGGAGGCCACACAGATACGCAGTATTTT. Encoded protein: CASGGGHTDTQYF.

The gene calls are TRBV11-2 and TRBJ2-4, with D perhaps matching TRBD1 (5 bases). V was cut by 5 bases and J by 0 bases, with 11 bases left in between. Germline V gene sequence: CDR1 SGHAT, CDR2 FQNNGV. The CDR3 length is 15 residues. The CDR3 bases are TGTGCCAGCAGCCCATACGACAGAGCCAAAAACATTCAGTACTTC. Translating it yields CASSPYDRAKNIQYF.

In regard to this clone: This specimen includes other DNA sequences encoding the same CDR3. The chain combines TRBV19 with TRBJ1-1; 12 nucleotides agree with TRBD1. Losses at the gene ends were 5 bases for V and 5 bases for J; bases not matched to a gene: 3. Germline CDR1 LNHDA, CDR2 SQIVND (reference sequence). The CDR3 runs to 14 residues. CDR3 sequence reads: CASSSGQGATEAFF. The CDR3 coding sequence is TGTGCCAGTAGTTCGGGACAGGGGGCGACTGAAGCTTTCTTT.

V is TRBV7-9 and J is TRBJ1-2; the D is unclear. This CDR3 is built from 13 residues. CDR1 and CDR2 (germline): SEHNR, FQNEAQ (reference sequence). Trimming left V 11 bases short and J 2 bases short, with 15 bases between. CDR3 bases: TGTGCCCCGCAGCGGGCTACCAACTATGGCTACACCTTC. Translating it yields CAPQRATNYGYTF.

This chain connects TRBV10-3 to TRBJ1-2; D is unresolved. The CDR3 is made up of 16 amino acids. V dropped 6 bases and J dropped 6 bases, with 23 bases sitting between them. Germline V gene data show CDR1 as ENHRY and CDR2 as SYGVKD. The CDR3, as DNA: TGTGCCATCAGCCCGAGCGGGGAATTGCGATATGATGGCTACACCTTC. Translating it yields CAISPSGELRYDGYTF.

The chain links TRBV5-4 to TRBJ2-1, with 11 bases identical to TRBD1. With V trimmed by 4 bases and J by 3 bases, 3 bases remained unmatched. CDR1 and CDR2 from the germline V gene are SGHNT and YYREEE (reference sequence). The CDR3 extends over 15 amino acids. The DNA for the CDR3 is TGTGCCAGCAGCCGAGGGACAGGGGGCTACAATGAGCAGTTCTTC. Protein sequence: CASSRGTGGYNEQFF.

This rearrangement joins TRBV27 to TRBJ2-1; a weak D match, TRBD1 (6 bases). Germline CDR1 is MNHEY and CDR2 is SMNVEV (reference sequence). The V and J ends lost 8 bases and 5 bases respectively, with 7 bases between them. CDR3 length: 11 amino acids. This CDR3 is CASYRDNEQFF. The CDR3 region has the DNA TGTGCCAGCTACAGGGACAATGAGCAGTTCTTC.

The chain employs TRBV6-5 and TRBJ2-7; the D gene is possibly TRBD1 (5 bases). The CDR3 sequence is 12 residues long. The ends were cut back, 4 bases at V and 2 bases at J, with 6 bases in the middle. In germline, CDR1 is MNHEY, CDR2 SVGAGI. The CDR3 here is CASSSGTYEQYF. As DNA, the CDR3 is TGTGCCAGCAGTTCAGGGACCTACGAGCAGTACTTC.

CDR3 DNA sequence: TGTGCCAGCAGCTTAATTGGGGGCGACACAATCGGGGAGCTGTTTTTT. As protein: CASSLIGGDTIGELFF. The chain couples TRBV5-6 to TRBJ2-2; maybe TRBD1 (6 bases). CDR1 SGHDT and CDR2 YYEEEE come from the germline V gene. Trimming removed 2 bases from V and 7 bases from J, with 18 bases in between. CDR3 length: 16 residues.

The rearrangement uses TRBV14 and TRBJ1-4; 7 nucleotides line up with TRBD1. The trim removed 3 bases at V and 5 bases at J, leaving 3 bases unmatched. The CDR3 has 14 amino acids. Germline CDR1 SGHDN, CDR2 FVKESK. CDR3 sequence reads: CASSQGQHNEKLFF. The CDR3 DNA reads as TGTGCCAGCAGCCAGGGACAGCACAATGAAAAACTGTTTTTT.

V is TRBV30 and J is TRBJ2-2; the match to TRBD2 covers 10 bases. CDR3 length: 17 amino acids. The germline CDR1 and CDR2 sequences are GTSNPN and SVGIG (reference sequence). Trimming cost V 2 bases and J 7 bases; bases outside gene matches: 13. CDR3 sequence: CAWSRSGTSAASGELFF. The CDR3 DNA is TGTGCCTGGAGTCGGTCCGGGACTAGCGCCGCCAGCGGGGAGCTGTTTTTT. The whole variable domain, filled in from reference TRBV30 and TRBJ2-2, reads SQTIHQWPATLVQPVGSPLSLECTVEGTSNPNLYWYRQAAGRGLQLLFYSVGIGQISSEVPQNLSASRPQDRQFILSSKKLLLSDSGFYLCAWSRSGTSAASGELFFGEGSRLTVL.

The CDR3 sequence: CASSLGAKKTGELFF. CDR3 nucleotide sequence: TGCGCCAGCAGCTTGGGGGCTAAAAAGACCGGGGAGCTGTTTTTT. V usage is TRBV5-1 and J usage is TRBJ2-2, with D hard to call. Germline-derived CDR1 and CDR2 are SGHRS and YFSETQ. The CDR3 runs to 15 residues. Trimming cost V 0 bases and J 5 bases, with 11 bases left between them.

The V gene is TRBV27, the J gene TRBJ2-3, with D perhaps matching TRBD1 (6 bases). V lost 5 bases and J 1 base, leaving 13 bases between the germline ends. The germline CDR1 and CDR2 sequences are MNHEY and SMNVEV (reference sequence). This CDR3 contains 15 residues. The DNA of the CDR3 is TGTGCCAGCAGTCCGGGACAAAGAGGCACAGATACGCAGTATTTT. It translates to CASSPGQRGTDTQYF.